This record looks at one TCR beta chain sequence and its context. Its target is unknown. The sample belongs to a study of cytomegalovirus exposure and HLA in healthy donors. There are 16 residues in the CDR3. CDR1 and CDR2 from the germline V gene are MGHRA and YSYEKL. Trimming removed 1 base from V and 8 bases from J; junction bases left unmatched: 5. General study findings and limits: Later analysis identified a missense DCLRE1C variant that was linked to TCR beta V- and J-gene trimming.

The PCR used 60 Vbeta and 13 Jbeta primers. Sequencing was performed with immunoSEQ multiplex PCR; in TCRdb, only in-frame clones are kept and a portion is missing. The sample holds around 190,000 clones, approximately 80% seen once. The sample was PBMCs. The chain recombines TRBV4-1 with TRBJ2-1, with 13 bases matching TRBD2. The TCR sequence derives from a woman aged 40 to 55 in good health and CMV-seronegative. The CDR3: CASSQAGTSGIDEQFF. The CDR3 nucleotides are TGCGCCAGCAGCCAAGCCGGGACTAGCGGGATCGATGAGCAGTTCTTC.